Listed below are T cell receptor beta chains from one sample, sequenced in a study of cytomegalovirus exposure and HLA in healthy donors. Some clones are missing from TCRdb's copy, which holds only in-frame ones; the method was immunoSEQ multiplex PCR. The data contain more than 150,000 clones, roughly 82% of them singletons. Sequencing was performed on PBMCs. Receptors originate from a middle-aged man in good health and CMV-seronegative. Both conserved end residues are part of each CDR3. A D gene is named only where the DNA matches it firmly. Where a row states a size, it is once, few, many or the class of an expanded clone; other rows omit it.

size,D,J,V,DNA,CDR3
NA,NA,TRBJ2-7,TRBV7-8,TGTGCCAGCAGCCAGCCAGGGTACGAGCAGTACTTC,CASSQPGYEQYF
NA,NA,TRBJ1-5,TRBV18,TGTGCCAGCTCACCACGAGGGAATAGCAATCAGCCCCAGCATTTT,CASSPRGNSNQPQHF
NA,TRBD1,TRBJ1-1,TRBV18,TGTGCCAGCTCACCAGGGGGGACAGGTTCAACTGAAGCTTTCTTT,CASSPGGTGSTEAFF
NA,NA,TRBJ1-2,TRBV11-2,TGTGCCAGCAGCTTAGATCACAGCTATGGCTACACCTTC,CASSLDHSYGYTF
NA,TRBD1,TRBJ1-5,TRBV5-1,TGCGCCAGCAGCTTGGTGGCAGGGGGAGGTCAGCCCCAGCATTTT,CASSLVAGGGQPQHF
once,NA,TRBJ2-7,TRBV19,TGTGCCAGTAGTATGGGGCAGGGGAGCGAGCAGTACTTC,CASSMGQGSEQYF
NA,TRBD1,TRBJ1-2,TRBV29-1,TGCAGCGTTGGGGACAGGGGGGCAGCTAACTATGGCTACACCTTC,CSVGDRGAANYGYTF
NA,TRBD1,TRBJ1-2,TRBV13,TGTGCCAGCAGCCAACGACAGGGGGCGGGGGGCTACACCTTC,CASSQRQGAGGYTF
NA,NA,TRBJ1-3,TRBV7-8,TGTGCCAGCAGCTTAATATCTGGAAACACCATATATTTT,CASSLISGNTIYF
NA,TRBD2,TRBJ2-7,TRBV7-3,TGTGCCAGCAGCTTACAGGGACTAGCCGAGCAGTACTTC,CASSLQGLAEQYF
NA,NA,TRBJ1-2,TRBV6-1,TGTGCCAGCAGTACCCCGGGAGTCATCGGCTACACCTTC,CASSTPGVIGYTF
NA,TRBD2,TRBJ2-7,TRBV7-2,TGTGCCAGCAGCTCGAACCCGGGACTAGCAGACTACTACGAGCAGTACTTC,CASSSNPGLADYYEQYF
NA,NA,TRBJ2-7,TRBV6-6,TGTGCCAGCACCAGTCGGGGAAACTCCTACGAGCAGTACTTC,CASTSRGNSYEQYF
NA,NA,TRBJ2-5,TRBV6-5,TGTGCCAGCAGTTACGGCCGAAAACAAGAGACCCAGTACTTC,CASSYGRKQETQYF
NA,TRBD1,TRBJ1-5,TRBV19,TGTGCCAGTAGGGACAGGGGGGGAATTCAGCCCCAGCATTTT,CASRDRGGIQPQHF
NA,NA,TRBJ2-7,TRBV6-5,TGTGCCAGCAGTTATATTCCAGGGACCTACGAGCAGTACTTC,CASSYIPGTYEQYF
NA,NA,TRBJ2-7,TRBV28,TGTGCCAGCAGCTCTAGCTCCTACGAGCAGTACTTC,CASSSSSYEQYF
once,TRBD2,TRBJ2-2,TRBV5-6,TGTGCCAGCAGCTTGGTCGCTAGCGGGGGGCTCAACACCGGGGAGCTGTTTTTT,CASSLVASGGLNTGELFF
NA,TRBD1,TRBJ1-6,TRBV19,TGTGCCAGTAGATTGACAGGGGGTAATTCACCCCTCCACTTT,CASRLTGGNSPLHF
NA,NA,TRBJ1-1,TRBV5-1,TGCGCCAGCAGCTTGGGGGGAGGCACTGAAGCTTTCTTT,CASSLGGGTEAFF
NA,TRBD1,TRBJ2-1,TRBV5-1,TGCGCCAGCAGGCAGGGGGAAGCTTACAATGAGCAGTTCTTC,CASRQGEAYNEQFF
NA,NA,TRBJ1-3,TRBV2,TGTGCCAGCAGTGGGGAGTGGGGCCCAGGGGTCGGAAACACCATATATTTT,CASSGEWGPGVGNTIYF
few,TRBD1,TRBJ2-7,TRBV4-3,TGCGCCAGCAGCCGGACAGGGGCCTACGAGCAGTACTTC,CASSRTGAYEQYF
NA,TRBD2,TRBJ2-3,TRBV7-3,TGTGCCAGCAGCTCCTTTAGCGGGGTAACGCAGTATTTT,CASSSFSGVTQYF
NA,TRBD2,TRBJ2-1,TRBV2,TGTGCCAGCAGTAAAGCGGGAGGGCCACGTAATGAGCAGTTCTTC,CASSKAGGPRNEQFF
NA,TRBD1,TRBJ1-2,TRBV28,TGTGCCAGCAGTACTCCCCCGGGACAGGGGCGTGGCTACACCTTC,CASSTPPGQGRGYTF
NA,NA,TRBJ2-3,TRBV18,TGTGCCAGCTCACCACCGACTGCAGATACGCAGTATTTT,CASSPPTADTQYF
NA,NA,TRBJ2-3,TRBV18,TGTGCCAGCTCACCCAAGGAGGATACGCAGTATTTT,CASSPKEDTQYF
NA,NA,TRBJ1-3,TRBV5-1,TGCGCCAGCAGCTTGGAGGGAGGGTGGTCTGGAAACACCATATATTTT,CASSLEGGWSGNTIYF
NA,TRBD2,TRBJ2-3,TRBV4-1,TGCGCCAGCAGCCAGGGGACTAGCGGGGGGCAGGGGACGCAGTATTTT,CASSQGTSGGQGTQYF
NA,TRBD1,TRBJ1-4,TRBV7-9,TGTGCCAGCAGCCAGGGACAGGGAACAACTAATGAAAAACTGTTTTTT,CASSQGQGTTNEKLFF